This TCR beta chain was identified during a study of shared clonotypes between healthy human individuals. About the research overall: The plates for each donor numbered three CD4 naive, three CD4 memory, two CD8 naive and one CD8 memory.

Authors' analysis steps: There were no quality scores in the junction-only immunoSEQ sequences, so filtering differed. Data came from immunoSEQ multiplex PCR; TCRdb stores just in-frame clones and leaves some out. V, J and clone size are those of that table, while D and trimming were read from the DNA. The sample lists around 240,000 clones, 65% to 70% seen once, with around 10% in the top ten. Germline lookup yields CDR1 SGHRS and CDR2 YFSETQ. With 0 bases clipped from V and 3 bases from J, the junction kept 6 bases outside the gene matches. The CDR3 is made up of 16 amino acids. Donation came from healthy HIV-negative adults that had no recent acute infections or vaccinations.

The sequenced material came from memory CD4+ T cells sorted from blood. Described subset: CD45RA-negative fraction. The V and J genes are TRBV5-1 and TRBJ2-4, with TRBD1 matching over 7 bases. This TCR was sampled from a man aged 25-45 years in good health. The CDR3 is CASSLGGGADKNIQYF. The CDR3 DNA reads as TGCGCCAGCAGCTTGGGAGGGGGCGCCGACAAAAACATTCAGTACTTC.